One and the same sample provided the 5 T cell receptor beta chains below, sequenced in a study of T-cell memory formation after mild COVID-19. MiXCR was run by TCRdb on the 5' RACE reads, yielding one entry per CDR3 protein. The sample contains 300,000 to 350,000 distinct CDR3 sequences, over 11% of which appear only once. Sequenced: PBMCs or a T cell subset sorted from them (not recorded which). The receptors derive from a man aged 18 to 29 who had mild COVID-19 (a few samples of this study predate the infection). Cell type and time point are not known.

This clonotype was observed a handful of times. The V gene is TRBV7-9, the J gene TRBJ2-3; unclear D gene. V lost 4 bases to trimming and J lost 5 bases, with 19 bases between them. This CDR3 spans 16 amino acids. Looked up from germline, CDR1 is SEHNR and CDR2 is FQNEAQ (reference sequence). The CDR3 reads CASSSFNDQSGDTQYF. The CDR3 DNA follows: TGTGCCAGCAGCTCCTTTAATGACCAGAGTGGAGATACGCAGTATTTT.

This clonotype was seen a few times. This sequence joins TRBV3-1 and TRBJ1-1; maybe TRBD1 (5 bases). V was pared by 0 bases and J by 5 bases, with 7 bases between. Germline-derived CDR1 and CDR2 are LGHDT and YNNKEL (reference sequence). The CDR3 has 13 amino acids. The CDR3 region has the DNA TGTGCCAGCAGCCAAGAGGGGCGTACTGAAGCTTTCTTT. Its translation is CASSQEGRTEAFF.

This clonotype was counted ten times or more. V and J are TRBV12-5 and TRBJ2-5, with 12 bases identical to TRBD2. From germline, CDR1 is LGHNT and CDR2 FRNRAP. J lost 6 bases, V lost 6 bases, and 5 bases had no gene match. The CDR3 loop spans 14 amino acids. The CDR3 here is CASGRGLAGQTQYF. The CDR3 bases are TGTGCTAGTGGCCGAGGACTAGCGGGACAGACCCAGTACTTC.

This clonotype was seen more than once but under ten times. J is TRBJ2-1 and V is TRBV24-1; D is possibly TRBD2 (6 bases). The ends were cut back, 10 bases at V and 6 bases at J, with 6 bases in the middle. The germline V gene has CDR1 KGHDR and CDR2 SFDVKD. The CDR3 is made up of 10 amino acids. For the CDR3, the DNA is TGTGCCACGGGGGGCAATGAGCAGTTCTTC. It is translated as CATGGNEQFF.

This clonotype was seen many times. The chain carries TRBV4-3 and TRBJ1-1; D might be TRBD1 (5 bases). Germline V CDR1 and CDR2: LGHNA, YSLEER. The CDR3 spans 14 residues. Trimming removed 4 bases at V and 1 base at J, with 10 bases between. The DNA for the CDR3 is TGCGCCAGCAGCCGCAGGGAGACGAACACTGAAGCTTTCTTT. Translation: CASSRRETNTEAFF.